The next 26 T cell receptor beta chains were all read from a single sample in a study of cytomegalovirus exposure and HLA in healthy donors. Sequenced by immunoSEQ multiplex PCR; TCRdb stores in-frame clones only, minus some. The table records about 130,000 clones, approximately 94% of them present only once. What was sequenced was PBMCs. Receptors were obtained from a young man in good health and CMV-seronegative.

The chain joins TRBV4-1 to TRBJ2-2; 12 bases map to TRBD2. Trimming cost V 3 bases and J 8 bases; bases outside gene matches: 7. The CDR3 runs 16 residues. CDR1 is MGHRA and CDR2 is YSYEKL in the germline V gene. The chain's CDR3 is CASSHTTTSGGGELFF. Written as DNA, the CDR3 is TGCGCCAGCAGCCACACAACGACTAGCGGGGGAGGGGAGCTGTTTTTT.

This rearrangement joins TRBV6-5 to TRBJ1-2; D is uncertain. V was cut by 0 bases and J by 3 bases, with 11 bases left in between. From germline, CDR1 is MNHEY and CDR2 SVGAGI. This CDR3 comprises 15 residues. The CDR3 DNA reads as TGTGCCAGCAGTTACTCGAGGTCGGATGACTATGGCTACACCTTC. It yields the protein CASSYSRSDDYGYTF.

The DNA of the CDR3 is TGTGCCAGCAGCCCCCGGGACACTGAAGCTTTCTTT. It translates to CASSPRDTEAFF. J is TRBJ1-1 and V is TRBV5-4, with D uncertain. Looked up from germline, CDR1 is SGHNT and CDR2 is YYREEE (reference sequence). V was trimmed by 4 bases and J by 3 bases, leaving 7 bases between them. The CDR3 covers 12 residues.

The genes are TRBV20-1 and TRBJ2-1; TRBD1 agrees at 7 bases. The CDR3 is made up of 11 amino acids. Trimming removed 6 bases from V and 14 bases from J; junction bases left unmatched: 10. CDR1 and CDR2 (germline): DFQATT, SNEGSKA (reference sequence). The CDR3 nucleotides read TGCAGTGCGGAACAGGGGTCCATTGAGTTCTTC. This sequence encodes CSAEQGSIEFF.

This rearrangement joins TRBV27 to TRBJ1-5, with no clear D. In germline, CDR1 is MNHEY, CDR2 SMNVEV (reference sequence). CDR3 size: 13 residues. V was cut by 3 bases and J by 6 bases, with 9 bases left in between. CDR3 protein: CASSFQRSQPQHF. CDR3 nucleotide sequence: TGTGCCAGCAGTTTTCAGAGGAGTCAGCCCCAGCATTTT.

This sequence joins TRBV9 and TRBJ1-3, with D possibly being TRBD1 (6 bases). There are 15 residues in the CDR3. Per the germline V gene, CDR1 is SGDLS and CDR2 is YYNGEE. The ends were cut back, 0 bases at V and 0 bases at J, with 7 bases in the middle. CDR3 DNA sequence: TGTGCCAGCAGCGTAGAGACAGGCTCTGGAAACACCATATATTTT. Translation gives CASSVETGSGNTIYF. Combining the CDR3 with reference TRBV9 and TRBJ1-3 gives the whole variable domain DSGVTQTPKHLITATGQRVTLRCSPRSGDLSVYWYQQSLDQGLQFLIQYYNGEERAKGNILERFSAQQFPDLHSELNLSSLELGDSALYFCASSVETGSGNTIYFGEGSWLTVV.

This clone was recorded only once. CDR3 sequence: CASSFSATTGLGTEAFF. CDR3 bases: TGTGCCAGCAGCTTTAGTGCCACGACAGGGCTTGGCACTGAAGCTTTCTTT. The chain carries TRBV11-3 and TRBJ1-1, with 7 bases lining up with TRBD1. The CDR3 runs to 17 residues. Germline CDR1 SGHNT, CDR2 YENEEA. Trimming cost V 3 bases and J 4 bases; bases outside gene matches: 14. Full variable domain (rest looked up from reference TRBV11-3 and TRBJ1-1): EAGVVQSPRYKIIEKKQPVAFWCNPISGHNTLYWYLQNLGQGPELLIRYENEEAVDDSQLPKDRFSAERLKGVDSTLKIQPAELGDSAVYLCASSFSATTGLGTEAFFGQGTRLTVV.

This clone was seen just once. The CDR3 region is CASTAGVEQYF. CDR3 DNA: TGTGCCAGTACCGCGGGGGTCGAGCAGTACTTC. The chain joins TRBV19 to TRBJ2-7; 7 positions agree with TRBD2. With 7 bases clipped from V and 6 bases from J, the junction kept 3 bases outside the gene matches. This CDR3 is 11 amino acids long. Germline loops: CDR1 LNHDA, CDR2 SQIVND (reference sequence).

This rearrangement joins TRBV19 to TRBJ2-7, with 7 bases lining up with TRBD1. CDR3 length: 15 residues. Looked up from germline, CDR1 is LNHDA and CDR2 is SQIVND (reference sequence). Losses at the gene ends were 5 bases for V and 5 bases for J; bases not matched to a gene: 12. The CDR3 DNA reads as TGTGCCAGTAGTCCCGACAGGGACCTTATCAACGAGCAGTACTTC. Translating it yields CASSPDRDLINEQYF.

The chain carries TRBV28 and TRBJ2-1; 8 nucleotides match TRBD2. V shed 3 bases and J 3 bases; nucleotides not matched to a gene: 4. The CDR3 totals 15 residues. Germline V gene data show CDR1 as MDHEN and CDR2 as SYDVKM. The CDR3 spells CASSFRTSGYNEQFF. CDR3 DNA: TGTGCCAGCAGTTTCCGAACTAGCGGCTACAATGAGCAGTTCTTC.

The chain recombines TRBV6-5 with TRBJ2-1; 13 bases map to TRBD2. With 1 base clipped from V and 9 bases from J, the junction kept 3 bases outside the gene matches. The germline V gene encodes CDR1 MNHEY and CDR2 SVGAGI. The CDR3 contains 15 residues. Here the CDR3 DNA reads TGTGCCAGCAGTTACTTACTAGCGGGAGGGCGTGAGCAGTTCTTC. Its translation: CASSYLLAGGREQFF.

The rearrangement joins TRBV9 to TRBJ1-2, with D perhaps matching TRBD1 (5 bases). The CDR3 consists of 14 residues. Between the trimmed V and J ends, which lost 0 bases and 11 bases, there was a span of 17 bases. The germline gives CDR1 SGDLS, CDR2 YYNGEE. The CDR3 sequence: CASSVETAPVRYTF. The CDR3 bases are TGTGCCAGCAGCGTAGAGACAGCCCCGGTTAGGTACACCTTC.

The CDR3 coding sequence is TGTGCCAGCAGTGGGACAGGGGGAATCAATGAGCAGTTCTTC. Encoded protein: CASSGTGGINEQFF. The chain combines TRBV27 with TRBJ2-1; 11 positions match TRBD1. Germline CDR1 is MNHEY and CDR2 is SMNVEV (reference sequence). CDR3 length: 14 amino acids. V lost 5 bases and J lost 6; bases outside the gene matches: 3.

This chain joins TRBV14 and TRBJ2-7; possible D gene TRBD2, 7 bases. V shed 6 bases and J shed 4 bases, with 16 bases lying between them. The CDR3 spans 14 residues. Germline V CDR1 and CDR2: SGHDN, FVKESK. CDR3 region: CASSGGGWSYEQYF. The CDR3 coding sequence is TGTGCCAGCAGTGGCGGGGGCTGGTCGTACGAGCAGTACTTC.

J is TRBJ1-1 and V is TRBV6-5; no firm D call. Trimming took off 6 bases at V and 6 bases at J, with 17 bases between the two ends. From germline, CDR1 is MNHEY and CDR2 SVGAGI. CDR3 length: 14 residues. CDR3 sequence: CASSPAHTVSEAFF. DNA for the CDR3: TGTGCCAGCAGCCCTGCTCATACAGTTTCTGAAGCTTTCTTT.

The chain recombines TRBV11-3 with TRBJ2-7, with 9 bases aligning to TRBD2. The CDR3 has 15 amino acids. The V gene end was trimmed by 5 bases and the J gene end by 5 bases; junction bases not matched to a gene: 10. Germline V gene data show CDR1 as SGHNT and CDR2 as YENEEA. CDR3 DNA: TGTGCCAGCAGCCCTCGTGGACTAGCGAGAGACGAGCAGTACTTC. This encodes CASSPRGLARDEQYF.

This clone appeared once. The chain's CDR3 is CASRPSGYGYTF. The CDR3 DNA follows: TGTGCCAGCAGACCCTCGGGGTATGGCTACACCTTC. The J gene is TRBJ1-2, the V gene TRBV28; no definite D call. Germline V lookup: CDR1 MDHEN, CDR2 SYDVKM. The CDR3 spans 12 residues. The germline V and J ends were trimmed by 6 bases and 5 bases, with 10 bases remaining between them.

V gene TRBV16 combines with J gene TRBJ1-1, with D maybe TRBD1 (5 bases). The CDR3 loop spans 16 amino acids. CDR1 is KGHSY, CDR2 FQNENV, per germline. Deletions cut 1 base from V and 0 bases from J, with 12 bases between. CDR3 loop: CASSQWIAGMNTEAFF. The CDR3 nucleotides read TGTGCCAGCAGCCAATGGATAGCAGGGATGAACACTGAAGCTTTCTTT.

This chain joins TRBV28 and TRBJ2-2, with D unresolved. The germline gives CDR1 MDHEN, CDR2 SYDVKM. Trimming left V 2 bases short and J 6 bases short, with 7 bases between. The length of the CDR3 is 13 residues. This CDR3 reads CASSLTEPGELFF. In DNA form, the CDR3 reads TGTGCCAGCAGTTTAACCGAGCCCGGGGAGCTGTTTTTT.

The chain couples TRBV10-3 to TRBJ1-1; TRBD1 matches 11 bases. The CDR3 contains 16 residues. Germline CDR1 is ENHRY and CDR2 is SYGVKD. V trimming: 9 bases; J trimming: 3 bases; junction bases outside the gene matches: 12. The CDR3 nucleotides are TGTGCCATTAAGGGGGAGGACAGGGGGCCCGACACTGAAGCTTTCTTT. Its translation is CAIKGEDRGPDTEAFF.

The chain combines TRBV11-2 with TRBJ2-1; TRBD2 matches 7 bases. This CDR3 is built from 16 residues. V was pared by 2 bases and J by 0 bases, with 4 bases of the junction left unmatched. Germline V CDR1 and CDR2: SGHAT, FQNNGV. CDR3 residues: CASSLPSGSSYNEQFF. The CDR3 DNA is TGTGCCAGCAGCTTACCTAGCGGTAGCTCCTACAATGAGCAGTTCTTC.

V gene TRBV7-9 combines with J gene TRBJ2-2, with 7 bases that match TRBD2. Unmatched junction bases numbered 3, after V lost 4 bases and J lost 4 bases. Germline V CDR1 and CDR2: SEHNR, FQNEAQ (reference sequence). The CDR3 length is 14 residues. CDR3 amino acids: CASSSSGATGELFF. CDR3 coding DNA: TGTGCCAGCAGCTCTAGCGGAGCCACCGGGGAGCTGTTTTTT.

This chain links TRBV10-3 with TRBJ2-7, with no clear D. This CDR3 region has 12 residues. In germline, CDR1 is ENHRY, CDR2 SYGVKD. Deletions cut 0 bases from V and 5 bases from J, with 5 bases between. The CDR3: CAISESEDEQYF. CDR3 coding DNA: TGTGCCATCAGTGAGTCTGAGGACGAGCAGTACTTC.

The chain couples TRBV7-9 to TRBJ2-7; no reliable D call. Germline V lookup: CDR1 SEHNR, CDR2 FQNEAQ (reference sequence). CDR3 length: 12 amino acids. Trimming took 1 base from V and 4 from J, leaving 5 bases between them. CDR3 residues: CASSLEQYEQYF. CDR3 in DNA: TGTGCCAGCAGCTTAGAACAGTACGAGCAGTACTTC.

The rearrangement joins TRBV7-8 to TRBJ2-1; 7 bases line up with TRBD2. The V and J ends lost 5 bases and 9 bases, in that order; junction bases with no gene match: 7. This CDR3 has 13 residues. From germline, CDR1 is SGHVS and CDR2 FQNEAQ. CDR3 amino acids: CASSTLAGAEQFF. The CDR3 DNA sequence: TGTGCCAGCAGCACGTTAGCGGGCGCTGAGCAGTTCTTC.

The chain employs TRBV7-9 and TRBJ1-1; D is ambiguous. The CDR3 runs 13 residues. The germline V gene has CDR1 SEHNR and CDR2 FQNEAQ (reference sequence). V was trimmed by 3 bases and J by 7 bases, leaving 12 bases between them. DNA of the CDR3: TGTGCCAGCAGCTTGGTCAGCGAACTTGAAGCTTTCTTT. It codes for CASSLVSELEAFF.